Here is one T cell receptor (beta chain) with its context. No antigen is known for it. The data derive from a study of CXCR3-negative and CXCR3-positive naive CD8 T cells. Study-wide findings and caveats: Comparably high diversity marked both naive subsets, whereas memory CD8+ cells had much lower diversity. CXCR3-expressing naive cells carried TRB CDR3s more hydrophobic than those of CXCR3-negative naive cells. After cryopreservation, expression of CXCR3 was partially reduced, and most assays were run with fresh PBMCs.

Looked up from germline, CDR1 is SGHDT and CDR2 is YYEEEE. CDR3 length equals 14 residues. All TRB cDNA libraries came from 5' RACE performed with UMI labels. From its re-call of the 5' RACE reads, TCRdb lists each CDR3 protein once, without DNA. The table for this sample gives around 130,000 distinct CDR3 sequences. The chain has TRBV5-6 and TRBJ1-5. Specimen: naive CXCR3+ CD8+ T cells from blood. Indicated subset: CD45RO-CCR7+CD27+CD95- naive CD8+ T cells expressing CXCR3 (TNR3+). The TCR comes from a human donor in good health. Some clones in this sample may be carry-over from other donors' samples. The CDR3 sequence is CASSLGRIDQPQHF.